This is a list of T cell receptor beta chains from one sample in a study of T cells in Graves' hyperthyroidism and ophthalmopathy. TCRdb re-derived calls from the multiplex PCR reads in MiXCR, one entry per CDR3 protein. The sample lists more than 550,000 distinct CDR3 sequences, roughly 17% occurring once. The sequencing input was blood. Receptors originate from a man in his forties or fifties with Graves' hyperthyroidism. Each CDR3 is given with its conserved first and last residue. The D gene is left open where the match is weak. The size entry is marked missing in some rows and otherwise reads once, few, many or a size class.

D: TRBD1
J: TRBJ2-2
V: TRBV7-9
size: .
CDR3: CASSSDRGRTGELFF
DNA: TGTGCCAGCAGCTCGGACAGGGGGCGTACCGGGGAGCTGTTTTTT

D: TRBD2
J: TRBJ2-1
V: TRBV6-2/TRBV6-3
size: few
CDR3: CASSYNWRGGSEQFF
DNA: TGTGCCAGCAGTTACAACTGGCGCGGGGGGTCTGAGCAGTTCTTC

D: .
J: TRBJ2-2
V: TRBV10-3
size: many
CDR3: CATDEPNTGELFF
DNA: TGTGCCACGGACGAACCGAACACCGGGGAGCTGTTTTTT

D: .
J: TRBJ2-1
V: TRBV6-5
size: .
CDR3: CASSYARDPGSEQFF
DNA: TGTGCCAGCAGTTACGCCCGTGACCCGGGGAGCGAGCAGTTCTTC

D: TRBD2
J: TRBJ2-1
V: TRBV6-2/TRBV6-3
size: few
CDR3: CASTKPGVGRDNEQFF
DNA: TGTGCCAGCACCAAACCCGGTGTCGGGAGGGACAATGAGCAGTTCTTC

D: TRBD2
J: TRBJ2-1
V: TRBV5-1
size: many
CDR3: CASTGLAGGSYNEQFF
DNA: TGCGCCAGCACCGGACTAGCGGGCGGCTCCTACAATGAGCAGTTCTTC

D: TRBD2
J: TRBJ2-1
V: TRBV5-1
size: .
CDR3: CASSSIAGTGEQFF
DNA: TGCGCCAGCAGCTCTATAGCGGGAACCGGTGAGCAGTTCTTC

D: .
J: TRBJ2-5
V: TRBV7-8
size: many
CDR3: CASSLGQFDQETQYF
DNA: TGTGCCAGCAGCTTAGGACAGTTCGACCAAGAGACCCAGTACTTC

D: .
J: TRBJ2-4
V: TRBV7-9
size: many
CDR3: CASSLGFGLAKNIQYF
DNA: TGTGCCAGCAGCTTAGGGTTCGGGTTAGCCAAAAACATTCAGTACTTC

D: TRBD2
J: TRBJ2-3
V: TRBV28
size: many
CDR3: CASSSSGSGAGTQYF
DNA: TGTGCCAGCAGTTCTAGCGGGAGCGGTGCAGGTACGCAGTATTTT

D: .
J: TRBJ2-2
V: TRBV6-1
size: few
CDR3: CASSEGWGTGELFF
DNA: TGTGCCAGCAGTGAAGGATGGGGCACCGGGGAGCTGTTTTTT

D: .
J: TRBJ1-2
V: TRBV30
size: few
CDR3: CAWSSERYGYTF
DNA: TGTGCCTGGAGTTCGGAACGCTATGGCTACACCTTC

D: .
J: TRBJ1-5
V: TRBV19
size: .
CDR3: CASSTGQTESQPQHF
DNA: TGTGCCAGTAGTACTGGTCAGACAGAGAGTCAGCCCCAGCATTTT

D: .
J: TRBJ2-7
V: TRBV6-1
size: many
CDR3: CASSSDVPRYSSYEQYF
DNA: TGTGCCAGCAGTTCGGACGTTCCCCGGTATAGCTCCTACGAGCAGTACTTC

D: .
J: TRBJ1-5
V: TRBV11-2
size: .
CDR3: CASSLGGGAQPQHF
DNA: TGTGCCAGCAGTCTCGGCGGAGGGGCTCAGCCCCAGCATTTT

D: .
J: TRBJ2-5
V: TRBV11-2
size: many
CDR3: CASSGRFSGLFQETQYF
DNA: TGTGCCAGCAGCGGACGTTTTAGCGGACTTTTTCAAGAGACCCAGTACTTC

D: .
J: TRBJ1-1
V: TRBV20-1
size: .
CDR3: CSATMGKATEAFF
DNA: TGCAGTGCTACGATGGGGAAGGCCACTGAAGCTTTCTTT

D: TRBD1
J: TRBJ2-7
V: TRBV15
size: .
CDR3: CATSRRPRDRAYEQYF
DNA: TGTGCCACCAGCAGAAGACCCCGGGACAGGGCCTACGAGCAGTACTTC

D: .
J: TRBJ2-3
V: TRBV2
size: many
CDR3: CASSEGIMGPDTQYF
DNA: TGTGCCAGCAGTGAGGGGATCATGGGGCCAGATACGCAGTATTTT

D: TRBD2
J: TRBJ2-7
V: TRBV6-1
size: many
CDR3: CASRTGTSDSYEQYF
DNA: TGTGCCAGCAGGACCGGGACTAGCGACTCCTACGAGCAGTACTTC

D: .
J: TRBJ2-1
V: TRBV27
size: many
CDR3: CASSFGWDNEQFF
DNA: TGTGCCAGCAGTTTTGGGTGGGACAATGAGCAGTTCTTC

D: .
J: TRBJ2-1
V: TRBV7-9
size: .
CDR3: CASSLSGDGNEQFF
DNA: TGTGCCAGCAGCTTAAGCGGAGACGGGAATGAGCAGTTCTTC

D: .
J: TRBJ2-3
V: TRBV5-1
size: .
CDR3: CASSKGTASTDTQYF
DNA: TGCGCCAGCAGCAAAGGGACTGCTAGCACAGATACGCAGTATTTT

D: TRBD1
J: TRBJ2-7
V: TRBV18
size: many
CDR3: CASSPVGDRVTYEQYF
DNA: TGTGCCAGCTCACCAGTTGGGGACAGGGTCACCTACGAGCAGTACTTC

D: TRBD2
J: TRBJ2-7
V: TRBV28
size: many
CDR3: CASSLPTSGASYEQYF
DNA: TGTGCCAGCAGTTTACCGACTAGCGGGGCCTCCTACGAGCAGTACTTC

D: .
J: TRBJ1-2
V: TRBV2
size: .
CDR3: CASTGDGGFNYGYTF
DNA: TGTGCCAGCACCGGGGACGGGGGCTTTAACTATGGCTACACCTTC

D: TRBD2
J: TRBJ2-3
V: TRBV10-3
size: many
CDR3: CAISSSGRNTDTQYF
DNA: TGTGCCATCAGTTCTAGCGGGAGGAACACAGATACGCAGTATTTT

D: TRBD1
J: TRBJ2-3
V: TRBV19
size: .
CDR3: CASSIPDRETSTDTQYF
DNA: TGTGCCAGTAGTATCCCGGACAGGGAAACTAGCACAGATACGCAGTATTTT